The text below deals with one TCR beta chain. What it binds is not known. Clones were sequenced by immunoSEQ multiplex PCR, and TCRdb holds only the in-frame ones, with some missing. The sample yields over 1.4 million clones, approximately 97% seen once. These data are taken from a study of shared clonotypes between healthy human individuals. About the study: Aged between 18 and 49, the donors were a couple of women and three men. Study-wide points: Naive subsets generally exceeded memory subsets in estimated richness.

V dropped 5 bases and J dropped 10 bases, with 15 bases sitting between them. The CDR3 runs to 14 residues. CDR1 is SEHNR and CDR2 is FQNEAQ in the germline V gene (reference sequence). The sample comprised naive CD4+ T cells sorted from blood. The sample's subset: CD45RA+ positively selected. The clonotype originates from a man aged 25 to 40 in good health. V is TRBV7-9 and J is TRBJ1-6, with D possibly being TRBD1 (5 bases). The CDR3: CASSAPTGDSPLHF. The DNA for the CDR3 is TGTGCCAGCAGCGCACCCACCGGGGACTCACCCCTCCACTTT.